This TCR beta chain is from a study of spatial heterogeneity in lung cancer. This clonotype was detected ten times or more. Its antigen is unknown. At one end the junction does not follow the germline gene, possibly because of a read error. Single TCR cDNA molecules each had their own unique molecular identifier. TCRdb processed the 5' RACE reads anew with MiXCR; each CDR3 protein has one entry. The sample carries 25,000 to 30,000 distinct CDR3 sequences, around 7.4% recorded once. CDR3 length: 14 amino acids. Per the germline V gene, CDR1 is SGHTA and CDR2 is FQGNSA. The time point is: sample taken at primary tumor resection. Broader study findings: Tracking of tumor mutation counts was seen in expanded intratumoral alpha and beta TCR counts.

This chain links TRBV7-2 with TRBJ2-1; a weak D match, TRBD2 (5 bases). Sequenced here: lung tumor tissue, sampled at surgery. This receptor was obtained from a male donor with early-stage non-small cell lung cancer. CDR3 nucleotide sequence: TGTGCCAGCAGCCTAGCCCAACAGTACAATGAGCAGTTCTTC. It codes for CASSLAQQYNEQFF. The variable domain in full, completed from reference TRBV7-2 and TRBJ2-1, reads GAGVSQSPSNKVTEKGKDVELRCDPISGHTALYWYRQSLGQGLEFLIYFQGNSAPDKSGLPSDRFSAERTGGSVSTLTIQRTQQEDSAVYLCASSLAQQYNEQFFGPGTRLTVL.